The clone carrying this TCR beta chain was seen only once. Its antigen is still unknown. This sample is drawn from a study of cytomegalovirus exposure and HLA in healthy donors. PCR involved 60 Vbeta and 13 Jbeta primers. Clones were read by immunoSEQ multiplex PCR, and TCRdb kept only the in-frame ones, dropping some. This table has more than 75,000 clones, roughly 77% appearing once. Study results and caveats: It was reported that TCR beta sequences correctly inferred the HLA-A and HLA-B alleles for most subjects.

The germline V gene encodes CDR1 MGHDK and CDR2 SYGVNS. The CDR3 has 16 amino acids. V trimming: 8 bases; J trimming: 1 base; junction bases outside the gene matches: 7. The chain has TRBV25-1 and TRBJ2-2; 10 bases match TRBD2. The sequenced material came from PBMCs. This TCR came from a woman aged 40 to 50 in good health and CMV-seropositive. The CDR3 sequence: CASQLAGRGNTGELFF. The CDR3 DNA follows: TGTGCCAGCCAACTAGCGGGAAGGGGGAACACCGGGGAGCTGTTTTTT.